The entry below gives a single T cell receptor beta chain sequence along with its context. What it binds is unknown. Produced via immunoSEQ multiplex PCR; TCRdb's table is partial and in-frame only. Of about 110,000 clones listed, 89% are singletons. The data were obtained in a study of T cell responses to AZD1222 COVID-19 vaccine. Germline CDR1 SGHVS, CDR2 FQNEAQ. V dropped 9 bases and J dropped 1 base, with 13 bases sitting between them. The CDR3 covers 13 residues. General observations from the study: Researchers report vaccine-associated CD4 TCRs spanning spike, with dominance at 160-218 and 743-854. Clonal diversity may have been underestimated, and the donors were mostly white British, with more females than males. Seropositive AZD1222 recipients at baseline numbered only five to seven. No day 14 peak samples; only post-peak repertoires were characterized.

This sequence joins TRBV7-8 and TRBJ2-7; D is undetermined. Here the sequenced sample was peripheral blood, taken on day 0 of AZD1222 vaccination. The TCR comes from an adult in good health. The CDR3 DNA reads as TGTGCCAGTAAGGACCCCGATTCCTACGAGCAGTACTTC. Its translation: CASKDPDSYEQYF.